The following is a T cell receptor (beta chain) sequence with its context. This clone was seen only a few times. Its antigen is currently not known. Within one base of it there is no much larger clone, and no base qualities were kept. The data were taken from a study of blood T cell repertoires in COVID-19 (TCRdb year 2020). About the study as a whole: The collaborator samples originated in the United States, Italy and Spain and spanned the acute and convalescent phases of COVID-19. Nearly every sample came with metadata listing a de-identified subject ID, COVID-19 status, age in years and sex. HLA class I and class II types, where available, came from metadata supplied by the sample provider rather than from assay-based typing. Deeply sampled blood TCRbeta repertoires from subjects exposed to, actively infected with, or recovered from COVID-19 were included in the dataset. Samples came from the ongoing ImmuneRACE study (first 160 participants) plus 1,254 subjects from 6 global collaborators. The material from the prospective study consisted of cDNA or gDNA derived from T cells, B-cell-depleted T cells, or PBMCs. The repertoires were released in a freely available public database meant as a resource for research on the immune response to SARS-CoV-2. Broader findings and caveats from the paper: Clinical and demographic metadata were provided uncurated, with the amount varying by source and participant.

TCRbeta CDR3 regions were amplified from genomic DNA by means of the immunoSEQ Assay, a bias-controlled multiplex PCR. On the authors' methods: The number of nucleated cells in each sample was estimated by amplification of reference gene primers within the assay. Sequence reads were collapsed and filtered to measure the absolute abundance of every unique TCRbeta CDR3 rearrangement. Productive Simpson clonality was computed per sample as the square root of Simpson's diversity index over productive rearrangements. TCRdb stores this immuneACCESS table with in-frame sequences only. Part of the clones is absent; in the studies checked, under half of the shortfall reflects unresolved V genes, and no reason is known for the rest. That table supplies the V and J calls and clone size; D and trimming were determined from the DNA. This sample gives some 46,000 clones in total; around 87% of them show up just once. The ten largest clones represent approximately 4.7% of the sample.

Each collaborating institution followed its own protocols to collect whole blood in K2EDTA tubes. For TCRbeta analysis, collaborator samples were shipped as frozen whole blood, as isolated PBMCs, or as DNA extracted from either sample type. The cysteine opens and the phenylalanine closes a CDR3 of 14 amino acids. Just the 42-base CDR3 DNA is kept, in frame starting at base 1. Per the germline V gene (reference sequence), SEHNR is the CDR1 and FQNEAQ is the CDR2. Here V drops 5 bases and J drops 4 bases, and the junction holds 6 bases not matched to any gene. The sequenced sample consisted of peripheral blood. The rearranged chain carries TRBV7-9 and TRBJ2-5; 8 of the junction bases match TRBD2. This clonotype was obtained from a human donor in a cohort sampled during active COVID-19. The DNA reads as follows: TGTGCCAGCAGCCCACGGACTAGCACAGAGACCCAGTACTTC. Translated, this is CASSPRTSTETQYF.